This TCR beta chain was profiled in a study of cytomegalovirus exposure and HLA in healthy donors. Findings of the study overall: A later analysis appeared to link common viral pathogens to several of the most significant clusters. When analyzed later, the rates of TCR association showed variation by HLA locus, with DRB1 the most and HLA-C the fewest.

The study ran its PCR with 60 Vbeta and 13 Jbeta primers. The assay was immunoSEQ multiplex PCR, and TCRdb's table has in-frame clones only and misses some. In total, the table holds approximately 120,000 clones. The CDR3 is 17 residues long. Trimming pared 3 bases from V and 0 bases from J, leaving 15 bases between. Germline V gene sequence: CDR1 LGHNA, CDR2 YNFKEQ. As to this clone: Its antigen is still unknown.

This sequence originates from a man aged 30 to 45 in good health and CMV-seronegative. The material sequenced was PBMCs. The chain is built from TRBV4-2 and TRBJ1-3; no firm D call. The CDR3 DNA is TGTGCCAGCAGCCACCCCTCCCAGGCAAACTCTGGAAACACCATATATTTT. It yields the protein CASSHPSQANSGNTIYF.